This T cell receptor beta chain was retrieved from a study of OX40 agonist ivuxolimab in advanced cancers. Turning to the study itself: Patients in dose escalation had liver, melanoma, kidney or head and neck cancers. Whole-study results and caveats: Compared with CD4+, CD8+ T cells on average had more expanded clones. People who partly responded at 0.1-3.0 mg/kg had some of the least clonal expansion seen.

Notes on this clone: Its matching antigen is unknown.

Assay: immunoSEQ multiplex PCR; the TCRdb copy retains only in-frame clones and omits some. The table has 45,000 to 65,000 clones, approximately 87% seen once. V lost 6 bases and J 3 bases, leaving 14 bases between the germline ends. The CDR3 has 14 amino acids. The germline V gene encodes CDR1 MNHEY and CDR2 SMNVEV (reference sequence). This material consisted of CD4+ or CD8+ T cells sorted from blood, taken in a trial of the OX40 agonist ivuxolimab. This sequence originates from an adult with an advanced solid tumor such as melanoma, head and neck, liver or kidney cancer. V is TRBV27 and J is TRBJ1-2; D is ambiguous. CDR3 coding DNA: TGTGCCAGCAGCCTAATGAGAGGGTACTATGGCTACACCTTC. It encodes CASSLMRGYYGYTF.